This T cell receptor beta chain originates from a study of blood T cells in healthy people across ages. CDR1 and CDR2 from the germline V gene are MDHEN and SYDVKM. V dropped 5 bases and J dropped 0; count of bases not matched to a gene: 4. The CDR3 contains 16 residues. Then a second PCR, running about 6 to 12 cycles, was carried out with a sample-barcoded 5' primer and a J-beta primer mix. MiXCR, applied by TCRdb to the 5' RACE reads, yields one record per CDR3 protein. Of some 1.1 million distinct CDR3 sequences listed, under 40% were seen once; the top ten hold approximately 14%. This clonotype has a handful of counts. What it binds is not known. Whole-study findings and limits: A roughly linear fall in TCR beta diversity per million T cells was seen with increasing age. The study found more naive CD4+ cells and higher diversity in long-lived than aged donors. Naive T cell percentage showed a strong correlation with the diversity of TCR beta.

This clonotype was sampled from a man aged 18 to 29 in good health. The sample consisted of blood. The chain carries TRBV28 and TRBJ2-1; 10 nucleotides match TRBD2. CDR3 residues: CASSPIAGGSYNEQFF. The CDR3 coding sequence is TGTGCCAGCAGTCCAATAGCGGGGGGCTCCTACAATGAGCAGTTCTTC.